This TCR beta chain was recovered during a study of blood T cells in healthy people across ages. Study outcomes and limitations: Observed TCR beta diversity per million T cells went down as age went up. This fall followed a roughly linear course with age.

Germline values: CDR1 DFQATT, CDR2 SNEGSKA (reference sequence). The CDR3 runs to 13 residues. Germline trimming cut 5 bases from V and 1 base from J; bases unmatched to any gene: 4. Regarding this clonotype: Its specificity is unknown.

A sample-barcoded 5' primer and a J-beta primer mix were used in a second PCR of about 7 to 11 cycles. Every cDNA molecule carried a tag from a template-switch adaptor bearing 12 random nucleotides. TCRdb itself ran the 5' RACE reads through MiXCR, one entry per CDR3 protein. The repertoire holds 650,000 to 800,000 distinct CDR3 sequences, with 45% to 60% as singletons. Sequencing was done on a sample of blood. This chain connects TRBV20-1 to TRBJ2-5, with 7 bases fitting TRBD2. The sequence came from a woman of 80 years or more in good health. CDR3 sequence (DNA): TGCAGTGCTTTAAAGCGGGGCCAAGAGACCCAGTACTTC. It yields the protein CSALKRGQETQYF.